The rows below give T cell receptor beta chains drawn from one sample of a study of cytomegalovirus exposure and HLA in healthy donors. Sequencing used immunoSEQ multiplex PCR; TCRdb keeps in-frame clones, though not all of them. The data contain about 140,000 clones, around 70% of them singletons. Sequencing was done on a sample of PBMCs. These receptors came from a man in his forties or fifties in good health and CMV-seronegative. Both conserved end residues are part of each CDR3. D genes are given only for firm matches. The listing skips clone size in some rows; elsewhere it reads once, few, many or a size class.

d_gene,j_gene,abundance,v_gene,CDR3nt,CDR3aa
TRBD2,TRBJ2-7,.,TRBV5-1,TGCGCCAGCAGCTTCTCAAACCTAGCGGGGGGGTGGTACGAGCAGTACTTC,CASSFSNLAGGWYEQYF
.,TRBJ2-6,few,TRBV28,TGTGCCAGCAGTTTCTTCCGTGGCGGGGCCAACGTCCTGACTTTC,CASSFFRGGANVLTF
.,TRBJ2-5,.,TRBV4-3,TGCGCCAGCAGCCAAGCACAGGGTTTACAAGAGACCCAGTACTTC,CASSQAQGLQETQYF
.,TRBJ2-1,.,TRBV28,TGTGCCAGCAGTTTATATAGGGGCTCCTACAATGAGCAGTTCTTC,CASSLYRGSYNEQFF
TRBD2,TRBJ2-3,.,TRBV18,TGTGCCAGCTCACGTACTAGCGGGAGTTCGGGCGATACGCAGTATTTT,CASSRTSGSSGDTQYF
TRBD1,TRBJ2-7,.,TRBV5-1,TGCGCCAGCAGCTTGACACAGGGGCCCTACGAGCAGTACTTC,CASSLTQGPYEQYF
.,TRBJ1-3,.,TRBV7-9,TGTGCCAGCAGCTATGGTGGTCAACATCCATTCTTT,CASSYGGQHPFF
.,TRBJ2-1,few,TRBV6-6,TGTGCCAGCAGTTACTCACTTGGACTTGGTGAGCAGTTCTTC,CASSYSLGLGEQFF
TRBD1,TRBJ2-7,.,TRBV27,TGTGCCAGCAGCCCAGACAGGGGGCTCCACGAGCAGTACTTC,CASSPDRGLHEQYF
.,TRBJ2-3,.,TRBV9,TGTGCCAGCAGCGTAGAGCCCCAGGGAAGCACAGATACGCAGTATTTT,CASSVEPQGSTDTQYF
.,TRBJ1-4,once,TRBV4-1,TGCGCCAGCTCGAGGGGGTATAATGAAAAACTGTTTTTT,CASSRGYNEKLFF